Sequencing of this T cell receptor beta chain was carried out in a study of blood T cell repertoires in COVID-19 (dated by TCRdb to the early 2020s). About the study as a whole: Samples from collaborators originated in the United States, Italy and Spain and spanned both the acute and convalescent phases of COVID-19. The material from the prospective study consisted of cDNA or gDNA derived from T cells, B-cell-depleted T cells, or PBMCs. Deeply sampled blood TCRbeta repertoires from subjects exposed to, actively infected with, or recovered from COVID-19 were included in the dataset. The repertoires were released in a freely available public database meant as a resource for research on the immune response to SARS-CoV-2. Samples came from the ongoing ImmuneRACE study (first 160 participants) plus 1,254 subjects from 6 global collaborators. Nearly every sample came with metadata listing a de-identified subject ID, COVID-19 status, age in years and sex. Where HLA class I and class II types were available, the types were taken from metadata supplied by the sample provider, not from assay-based typing.

The immunoSEQ Assay, a bias-controlled multiplex PCR, was used to amplify TCRbeta CDR3 regions from genomic DNA. The original methods were these. The number of nucleated cells in each sample was estimated by amplification of reference gene primers within the assay. To quantify the absolute abundance of each unique TCRbeta CDR3 rearrangement, sequence reads were collapsed and filtered. Productive Simpson clonality was computed per sample as the square root of Simpson's diversity index over productive rearrangements. The table was pulled from immuneACCESS by TCRdb, which kept in-frame rearrangements only. Such tables lose some clones; where checked, under half of the loss comes from unresolved V genes, and the rest has no known cause. The V and J calls and clone size are taken from that table; D and trimming were inferred from the DNA. In all, the sample holds 100,000 or so clones, and about nine tenths of those were seen once. Of the sample, about 1.9% falls within the top ten clones.

As encoded in the germline V gene (reference sequence), CDR1 is LNHDA while CDR2 is SQIVND. The CDR3 holds 14 amino acids from the cysteine to the phenylalanine. The sequence is cut down to CDR3 DNA, 42 bases in frame from base 1. V sheds 3 bases and J sheds 4 bases, leaving 9 bases between their ends. This clone was detected a few times. This receptor's antigen is unknown. No much larger clone is present one base from it, and per-base qualities are unavailable. The investigation overall reported the following: The amount of clinical and demographic metadata varied by source and participant and was provided uncurated.

The collaborating institutions used their own protocols to collect whole blood in K2EDTA tubes. Collaborator samples were shipped for TCRbeta analysis as frozen whole blood, isolated PBMCs, or DNA extracted from either sample type. The sequenced material came from peripheral blood. The source of this sequence is a middle-aged man with active COVID-19. The rearranged segments are TRBV19 and TRBJ2-2; too little of a D gene remains to name it. The encoded CDR3 is CASSISYGTGELFF. Here is the DNA: TGTGCCAGTAGTATTAGTTATGGCACCGGGGAGCTGTTTTTT.